This note documents a single T cell receptor (beta chain) sequence. TCRdb's table, derived via immunoSEQ multiplex PCR, lists solely in-frame clones and lacks some. The data show fewer than 30,000 clones, more than 75% seen once. Deletions cut 1 base from V and 3 bases from J, with 13 bases between. CDR1 and CDR2 (germline): MGHRA, YSYEKL. The CDR3 sequence is 15 residues long. This entry is derived from a study of OX40 agonist ivuxolimab in advanced cancers. This sequence was found in an adult with an advanced solid tumor such as melanoma, head and neck, liver or kidney cancer. The V gene is TRBV4-1, the J gene TRBJ2-7; no clear D gene. Source: CD4+ or CD8+ T cells sorted from blood, taken in a trial of the OX40 agonist ivuxolimab. The CDR3, as DNA: TGCGCCAGCAGCCAAGTGTCAGTGGTGGGCTACGAGCAGTACTTC. It yields the protein CASSQVSVVGYEQYF.